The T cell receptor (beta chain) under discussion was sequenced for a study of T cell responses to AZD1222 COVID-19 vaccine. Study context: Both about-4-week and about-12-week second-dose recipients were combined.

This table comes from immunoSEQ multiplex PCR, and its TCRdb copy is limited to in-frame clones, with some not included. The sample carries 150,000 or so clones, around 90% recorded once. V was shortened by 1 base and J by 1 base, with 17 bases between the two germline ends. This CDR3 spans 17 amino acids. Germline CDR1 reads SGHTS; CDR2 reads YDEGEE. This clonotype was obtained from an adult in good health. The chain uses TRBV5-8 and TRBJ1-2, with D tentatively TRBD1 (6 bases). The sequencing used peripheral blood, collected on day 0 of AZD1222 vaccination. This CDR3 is CASSLSLSSGDNYGYTF. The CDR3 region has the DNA TGTGCCAGCAGCTTGTCTTTGTCGTCAGGGGATAACTATGGCTACACCTTC.